This TCR beta chain was sequenced during a study of T cells in women clearing cervical HPV infection listed by TCRdb under 2018. Context from the whole study: The cases were 25 women with histologically confirmed HPV16-related CIN3 or worse, and 2 of these cases were invasive cancers. As quality controls, five blinded duplicates were added to each group, bringing the total to approximately 60 samples made up of 50 or so participants and some ten replicates. Cases had a median age of about 34 years and controls had a median age of about 41, with no significant differences in baseline characteristics. Cases were matched to controls by age within five years and by the year the sample was collected. Nested within Costa Rica's Guanacaste HPV Natural History Study, an exploratory proof-of-principle case-control study compared TCR repertoires across cervical HPV16 outcomes. In the parent cohort, more than 8,500 women aged 18 or older were enrolled in Guanacaste, Costa Rica, during 1993 to 1994 and then followed for 7 to 8 years. Since HLA typing was available for only a few women, HLA type could not be ruled out as a confounder. Blood from cases was collected at the visit where the lesion was first found, while blood from controls was collected once the infection could no longer be detected. The roughly 23 controls were women who cleared a single incident HPV16 infection within 12 months without developing precancer or cancer. For cases, a median interval of about 150 days, with an interquartile range of 90 to 200 days, was observed between lesion detection and blood sampling.

The full study reports these points: By combining richness with V gene abundances, random forest classifiers separated cases from controls with an estimated AUC of about 0.86. Because T-cell numbers per sample were unknown, differences in richness could reflect varying T-cell content rather than repertoire biology. Because of the cross-sectional design, the study could not determine whether the associations came before infection or resulted from infection, and neither effector/memory subsets nor HPV-specific T cells were isolated. Significantly higher TCR repertoire richness was observed in CIN3+ cases than in controls across sequencing depths, whereas no difference in evenness was found.

Every participant had a single incident cervical HPV16 infection, and prevalent HPV16 infections were excluded. Cervical HPV DNA was detected with MY09/MY11 PCR, and genotyping was done with dot-blot hybridization. Fifteen mL of heparinized blood were centrifuged, and the buffy coat was aliquoted, frozen at -30°C, then stored at -80°C. Genomic DNA was extracted from buffy coat specimens using QIAGEN kits. A remark on this clone: This receptor's antigen is unknown.

Using the immunoSEQ assay, multiplex PCR amplified TCR beta CDR3 regions from an average of 1200 ng of genomic DNA per sample. The assay corrected primer bias using a complete synthetic TCR repertoire to establish an amplification baseline. Amplicons were sequenced on the Illumina platform. Per the source publication's procedure: Sequences were error-corrected by clustering with frequency ratios and a modified nearest-neighbor algorithm, then analyzed in the immunoSEQ Analyzer with IMGT gene definitions. TCR richness and evenness were averaged over 20 rarefaction repeats at each rarefaction depth, excluding samples with fewer sequences than the depth. V, D and J gene relative abundances were compared between groups with Wilcoxon rank sum tests, applying FDR correction. In the blinded duplicates, the intraclass correlation was nearly 96% for TCR richness and averaged about 80% across 65 to 85 gene segments. What TCRdb holds here is the immuneACCESS table cut down to in-frame rearrangements. Part of the clones is not present; checked against another copy, under half of the missing clones reflect an unresolved V gene, and the others are unexplained. V, J and clone size are those of that table, while D and trimming were read from the DNA. The sample's clone listing holds over 30,000 clones. The ten largest clones add up to less than 7% of the sample.

Sequencing input: blood buffy coat. This TCR derives from a woman between 18 and 69 years old with a cervical HPV16 infection that either progressed to CIN3+ or cleared (not recorded which).

For the CDR3, the sequence is CASSLGQYNEQFF. Incomplete CDR3 DNA: TGTGCCAGCAGCTTGGGACAGTACAATGAG. The V gene is TRBV5-6 and the J gene is TRBJ2-1; TRBD1 is a possible D gene, resting on 5 matching bases. The read comes to an end 3 residues before the CDR3 does, leaving the germline J gene to fill in the end. V is shortened by 0 bases, J by 4 bases, and the region joining them spans 5 bases. Taken from cysteine to phenylalanine, the CDR3 has 13 residues. The CDR3 was read in part: 30 bases, with the frame set at base 1. Looking up the germline V gene yields CDR1 SGHDT and CDR2 YYEEEE.